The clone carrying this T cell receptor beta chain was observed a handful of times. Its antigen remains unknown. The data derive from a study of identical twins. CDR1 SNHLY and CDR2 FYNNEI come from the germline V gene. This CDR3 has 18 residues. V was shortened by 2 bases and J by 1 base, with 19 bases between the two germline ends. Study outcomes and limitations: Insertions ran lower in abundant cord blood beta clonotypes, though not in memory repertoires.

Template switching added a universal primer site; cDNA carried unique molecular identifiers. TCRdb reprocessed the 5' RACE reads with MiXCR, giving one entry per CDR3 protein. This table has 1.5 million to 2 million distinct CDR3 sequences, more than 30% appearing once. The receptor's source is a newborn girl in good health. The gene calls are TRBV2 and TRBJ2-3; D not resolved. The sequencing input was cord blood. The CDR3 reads CASSESLGSGFGTDTQYF. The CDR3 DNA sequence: TGTGCCAGCAGTGAATCTTTGGGGTCGGGTTTCGGCACAGATACGCAGTATTTT.